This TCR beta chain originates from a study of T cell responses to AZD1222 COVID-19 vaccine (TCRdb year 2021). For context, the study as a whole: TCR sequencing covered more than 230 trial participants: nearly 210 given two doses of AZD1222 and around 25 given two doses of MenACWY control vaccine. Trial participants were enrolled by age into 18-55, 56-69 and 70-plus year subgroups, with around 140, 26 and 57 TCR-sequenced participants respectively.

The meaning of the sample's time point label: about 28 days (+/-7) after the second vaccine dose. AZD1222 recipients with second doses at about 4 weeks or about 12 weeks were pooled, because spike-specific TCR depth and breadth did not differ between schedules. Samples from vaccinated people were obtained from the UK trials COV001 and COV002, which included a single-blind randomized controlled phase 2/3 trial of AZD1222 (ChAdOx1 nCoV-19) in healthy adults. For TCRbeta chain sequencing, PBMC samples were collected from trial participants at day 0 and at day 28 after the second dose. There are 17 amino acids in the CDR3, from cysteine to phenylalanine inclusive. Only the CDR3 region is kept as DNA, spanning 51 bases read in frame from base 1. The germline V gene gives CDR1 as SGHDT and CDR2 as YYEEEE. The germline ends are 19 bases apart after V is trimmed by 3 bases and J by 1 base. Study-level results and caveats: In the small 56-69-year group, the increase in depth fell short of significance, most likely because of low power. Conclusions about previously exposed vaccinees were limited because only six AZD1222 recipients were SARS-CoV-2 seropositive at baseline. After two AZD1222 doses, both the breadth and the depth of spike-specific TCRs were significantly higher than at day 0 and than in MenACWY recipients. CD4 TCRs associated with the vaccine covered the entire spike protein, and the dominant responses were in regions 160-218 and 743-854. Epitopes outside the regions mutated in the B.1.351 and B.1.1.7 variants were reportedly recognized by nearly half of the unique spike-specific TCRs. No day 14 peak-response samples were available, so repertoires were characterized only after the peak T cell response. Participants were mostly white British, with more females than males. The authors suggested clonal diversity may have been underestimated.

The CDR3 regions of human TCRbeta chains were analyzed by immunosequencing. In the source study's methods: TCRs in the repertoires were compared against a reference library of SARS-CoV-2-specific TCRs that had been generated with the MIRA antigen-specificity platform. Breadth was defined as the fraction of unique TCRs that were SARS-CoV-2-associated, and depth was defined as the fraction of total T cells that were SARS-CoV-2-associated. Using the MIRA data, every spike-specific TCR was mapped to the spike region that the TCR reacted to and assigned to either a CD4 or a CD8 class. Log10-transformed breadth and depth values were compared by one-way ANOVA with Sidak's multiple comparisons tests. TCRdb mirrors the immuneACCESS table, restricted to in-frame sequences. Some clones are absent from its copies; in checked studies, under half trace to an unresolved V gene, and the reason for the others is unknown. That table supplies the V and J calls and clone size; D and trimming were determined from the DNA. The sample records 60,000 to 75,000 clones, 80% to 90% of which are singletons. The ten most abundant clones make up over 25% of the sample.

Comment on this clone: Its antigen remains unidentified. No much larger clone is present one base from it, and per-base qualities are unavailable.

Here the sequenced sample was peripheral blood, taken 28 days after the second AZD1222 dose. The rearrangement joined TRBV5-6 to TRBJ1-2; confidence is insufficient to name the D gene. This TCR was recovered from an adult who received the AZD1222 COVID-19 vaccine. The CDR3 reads CASSSSIRVNYNYGYTF. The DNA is TGTGCCAGCAGCTCCTCCATTAGGGTGAACTATAACTATGGCTACACCTTC.